This T cell receptor (beta chain) was retrieved from a study of blood T cell repertoires in COVID-19. Study overall: Acute and convalescent COVID-19 samples came from the United States, Italy and Spain. T cells, B-cell-depleted T cells, or PBMCs provided the cDNA or gDNA that served as material.

Study processing details: It was from reference gene primer amplification that nucleated cell counts were estimated. This table comes from immunoSEQ multiplex PCR, and its TCRdb copy is limited to in-frame clones, with some not included. V, J and clone size reflect that table, while D and trimming were determined from the DNA. The sample yields roughly 150,000 clones, around 84% seen once. The sample taken for sequencing was peripheral blood. The TCR comes from a human donor in a cohort sampled during active COVID-19.

The CDR3 DNA follows: TGCAGTGCTAGTAGAGGGAATCAGCCCCAGCATTTT. Translation: CSASRGNQPQHF. V is TRBV20-1 and J is TRBJ1-5; D remains unclear. Germline CDR1 is DFQATT and CDR2 is SNEGSKA (reference sequence). The CDR3 covers 12 residues. The germline V and J ends were trimmed by 3 bases and 4 bases, with 7 bases remaining between them.